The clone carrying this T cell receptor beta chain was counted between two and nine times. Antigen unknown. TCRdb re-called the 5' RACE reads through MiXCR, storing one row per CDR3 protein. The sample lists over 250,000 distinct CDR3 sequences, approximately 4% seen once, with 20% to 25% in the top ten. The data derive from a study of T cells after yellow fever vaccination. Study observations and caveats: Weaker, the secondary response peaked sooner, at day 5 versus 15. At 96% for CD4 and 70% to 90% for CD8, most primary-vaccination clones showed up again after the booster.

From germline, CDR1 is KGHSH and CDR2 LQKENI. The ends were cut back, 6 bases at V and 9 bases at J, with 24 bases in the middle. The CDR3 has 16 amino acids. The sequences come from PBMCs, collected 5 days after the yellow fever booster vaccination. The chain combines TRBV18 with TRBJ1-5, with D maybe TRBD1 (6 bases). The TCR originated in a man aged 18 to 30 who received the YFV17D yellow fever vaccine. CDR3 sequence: CASSNLDGGGSSPQHF. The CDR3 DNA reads TGTGCCAGCTCCAACCTGGACGGGGGGGGCTCCTCGCCCCAGCATTTT.